These T cell receptor beta chains were read from a single sample in a study of Ad26.COV2.S vaccination and SARS-CoV-2 variants. TCRdb keeps only in-frame clones here, not all; method: immunoSEQ multiplex PCR. The sample consists of 300,000 to 500,000 clones, roughly nine tenths of them appearing once. Sequenced material: peripheral blood, taken in a trial of Ad26.COV2.S vaccine versus placebo. Every receptor here comes from a person aged 18-65 years who received the Ad26.COV2.S COVID-19 vaccine or a placebo. The CDR3 runs from the conserved cysteine through the conserved F or W.

>TRBJ1-1|TRBV4-1
CASSPGQGLRAFF
>TRBJ2-7|TRBV5-5
CASSWTSGGYSYEQYF
>TRBJ2-5|TRBV15
CATSRTGVQETQYF
>TRBJ1-3|TRBV6-5
CASSYSPFGSGNTIYF
>TRBJ2-5|TRBV3-1/TRBV3-2
CASSQDGTGVRETQYF
>TRBJ2-2|TRBV2
CASRQTGYTGELFF
>TRBJ2-2|TRBV6-1
CASSEGYGELFF
>TRBJ2-2|TRBV4-3
CASSQDRWSGELFF
>TRBJ2-1|TRBV7-2
CASSGRTSDEQFF
>TRBJ2-5|TRBV5-1
CASSSRGGERQETQYF
>TRBJ1-6|TRBV7-2
CASSQSQGPLHF
>TRBJ2-7|TRBV6-5
CASNWGAGSEEQYF
>TRBJ2-3|TRBV18
CASSADRVQGTDTQYF
>TRBJ2-1|TRBV7-4
CASSPPPRGVIEFF
>TRBJ1-3|TRBV6-5
CASRAGASGNTIYF
>TRBJ2-1|TRBV3-1/TRBV3-2
CASSQNPTGASDEQFF
>TRBJ1-1|TRBV2
CASRELSEGTEAFF
>TRBJ1-2|TRBV6-5
CASSYPTGGGYGYTF
>TRBJ2-7|TRBV13
CASSFRGLYEQYF
>TRBJ2-6|TRBV19
CASSIERLAGGSGANVLTF
>TRBJ1-1|TRBV12-5
CASGLGLNTEAFF
>TRBJ1-2|TRBV5-6
CASSPRGHKNYGYTF
>TRBJ2-2|TRBV27
CASSFNIANTGELFF
>TRBJ2-7|TRBV6-1
CASSESPFAQGYEQYF
>TRBJ2-5|TRBV13
CASSLSGGPGLGTQYF
>TRBJ2-5|TRBV10-3
CAISSPGRETQYF
>TRBJ2-5|TRBV13
CASSLGKRSVETQYF
>TRBJ2-3|TRBV7-9
CASSPGTSGAHTDTQYF
>TRBJ2-5|TRBV5-1
CASSLGGMEETQYF
>TRBJ1-5|TRBV27
CASSFRSGNFQHF
>TRBJ2-5|TRBV5-1
CASSGVGGGETQYF
>TRBJ2-3|TRBV5-1
CASSFGRLAGGSTDTQCF
>TRBJ1-1|TRBV2
CASRGQGPPEAFF
>TRBJ2-7|TRBV4-1
CASRPSGQGDFEQYF
>TRBJ1-3|TRBV2
CASLALLSGNTIYF
>TRBJ2-7|TRBV20-1
CSAPRWNEQYF
>TRBJ2-2|TRBV3-1/TRBV3-2
CASAQGASTGELFF
>TRBJ2-7|TRBV10-1
CASSEDRLGSEQYF
>TRBJ1-1|TRBV12-3/TRBV12-4
CASRGQTFTEAFF
>TRBJ2-7|TRBV5-1
CASSLLAGAYEQYF
>TRBJ2-7|TRBV11-2
CASSFVQEGYEQYF
>TRBJ2-3|TRBV6-4
CASSDEGGGTTDTQYF
>TRBJ1-1|TRBV6-5
CASSYGGGATEAFF
>TRBJ1-2|TRBV3-1/TRBV3-2
CASSQGDYGYTF
>TRBJ1-6|TRBV19
CASSIAGRGVHSPLHF
>TRBJ1-1|TRBV7-9
CASSLQGNTEAFF
>TRBJ1-6|TRBV27
CASSFSGGKDYNSPLHF
>TRBJ2-7|TRBV2
CASSEGSSSYEQYF
>TRBJ2-7|TRBV6-2/TRBV6-3
CASSHAQILRSYEQYF
>TRBJ1-1|TRBV20-1
CSASWAINTEAFF
>TRBJ2-3|TRBV11-3
CASSSTERSTDTQYF
>TRBJ1-4|TRBV29-1
CSVEGSYEKLFF
>TRBJ1-4|TRBV28
CASTTSSSTNEKLFF
>TRBJ2-3|TRBV5-1
CASTFLGPRDTQYF
>TRBJ2-7|TRBV2
CASSRQGRTYEQYF
>TRBJ2-1|TRBV4-2
CASSQVSGGSNEQFF
>TRBJ2-6|TRBV7-9
CASSYRDHSSGANVLTF
>TRBJ1-2|TRBV5-1
CASSRTGEGYTF